Included here is one T cell receptor (beta chain) sequence, with context. One end of the junction is discordant with germline, which a read error may explain. Time point here: peripheral blood 6 weeks after treatment start. This sample stems from a study of PD-L1 blockade in urothelial cancer. Background on the study: Every 3 weeks, patients received intravenous atezolizumab 1,200 mg, beginning 2014. Median T cell yield from blood was 141,255. The authors examined blood 3 weeks (second dose) and 6 weeks after treatment start.

The investigators introduced synthetic TCR analog templates into each PCR as spikes. Profiling relied on immunoSEQ multiplex PCR, and the TCRdb table lists in-frame clones only, not all of them. The repertoire holds about 91,000 clones, with roughly 85% as singletons. Specimen: PBMCs, collected around atezolizumab (anti-PD-L1) treatment. This receptor was obtained from a man aged 65-85 years with urothelial cancer.

CDR3 protein: CASSLAGRGTGYQEIQYF. The CDR3 DNA is TGTGCCAGCAGCTTAGCGGGTCGGGGGACAGGATACCAAGAGATCCAGTACTTC. This chain connects TRBV7-6 to TRBJ2-5; 8 bases map to TRBD1. This CDR3 is built from 18 residues. CDR1 and CDR2 (germline): SGHVS, FNYEAQ.